The entry that follows covers one T cell receptor (beta chain) sequence. What it binds is not known. This specimen comes from a study of vaccination effects on CD4 cells after COVID-19. The overall study: Median timing of post-vaccine samples was 72 days after the second dose.

Assay: immunoSEQ multiplex PCR; the TCRdb copy retains only in-frame clones and omits some. This sample has about 29,000 clones, with about 73% found just once. Points from the study as a whole: Marked clonal contraction was seen in infection- and vaccine-induced clones late after vaccination.

The V segment lost 2 bases and the J segment 2 bases; nucleotides outside the gene matches: 1. CDR1 is KGHDR, CDR2 SFDVKD, per germline. The CDR3 covers 14 residues. Antigen-specific CD4+ T cells were first expanded with viral peptide pools by the ViraFEST assay and only then sequenced. Researchers isolated CD4+ T cells once around 11 days of culture had elapsed. Participants were given two doses of BNT162b2 or mRNA-1273 vaccine. The sequence derives from a human donor who received a COVID-19 vaccine. The chain carries TRBV24-1 and TRBJ2-7; TRBD2 matches at 8 bases. The sample consisted of CD4+ T cells from PBMCs cultured with HCoV-OC43 spike peptides, taken after COVID-19 vaccination. Subset of the sample: HCoV-OC43 spike overlapping peptide pool stimulation. The CDR3 loop reads CATSDWTSPYEQYF. CDR3 sequence (DNA): TGTGCCACCAGTGATTGGACTAGCCCCTACGAGCAGTACTTC.